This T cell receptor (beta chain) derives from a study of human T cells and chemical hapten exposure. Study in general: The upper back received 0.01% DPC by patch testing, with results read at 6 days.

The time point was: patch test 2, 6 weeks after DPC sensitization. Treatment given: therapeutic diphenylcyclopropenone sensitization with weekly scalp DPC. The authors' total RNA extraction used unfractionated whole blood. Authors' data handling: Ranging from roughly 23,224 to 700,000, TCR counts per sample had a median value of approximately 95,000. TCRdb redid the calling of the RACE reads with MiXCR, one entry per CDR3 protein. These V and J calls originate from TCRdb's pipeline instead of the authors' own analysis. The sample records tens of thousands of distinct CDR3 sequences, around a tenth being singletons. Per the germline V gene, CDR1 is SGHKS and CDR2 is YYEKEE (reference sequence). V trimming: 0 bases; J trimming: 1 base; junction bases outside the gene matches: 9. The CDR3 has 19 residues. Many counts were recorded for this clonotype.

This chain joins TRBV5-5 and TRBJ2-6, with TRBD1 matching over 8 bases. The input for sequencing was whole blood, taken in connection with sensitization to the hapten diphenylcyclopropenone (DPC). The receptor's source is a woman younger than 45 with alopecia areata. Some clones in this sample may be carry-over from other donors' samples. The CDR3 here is CASSLAPTGGASGANVLTF. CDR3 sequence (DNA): TGTGCCAGCAGCTTGGCACCAACAGGGGGTGCGTCTGGGGCCAACGTCCTGACTTTC.